Below are 10 T cell receptor beta chains sequenced from a single sample in a study of cytomegalovirus exposure and HLA in healthy donors. This PCR relied on a set of 60 Vbeta primers and 13 Jbeta primers. Clones were sequenced by immunoSEQ multiplex PCR, and TCRdb holds only the in-frame ones, with some missing. The sample lists 110,000 or so clones, 82% occurring once. Sequenced material: PBMCs. These TCRs come from a woman in her late teens or twenties in good health and CMV-seronegative.

This clone was counted only a few times. V usage is TRBV6-1 and J usage is TRBJ2-7; D perhaps matches TRBD2 (6 bases). The CDR3 has 12 residues. The V end was cut by 7 bases, the J end by 10 bases, with 17 bases between. The V gene's germline CDR1 is MNHNS and CDR2 SASEGT. This chain's CDR3 is CASTSQGGDQYV. CDR3 DNA: TGTGCCAGCACGTCCCAGGGCGGGGATCAGTACGTC.

V gene TRBV19 combines with J gene TRBJ1-5; D gene unclear. The V gene lost 4 bases and the J gene lost 6 bases, with 13 bases spanning the gap. This CDR3 spans 14 amino acids. From germline, CDR1 is LNHDA and CDR2 SQIVND (reference sequence). In DNA form, the CDR3 reads TGTGCCAGTAGTAGCCCAAAGTCGGGTCAGCCCCAGCATTTT. Its protein product is CASSSPKSGQPQHF.

This chain links TRBV27 with TRBJ2-6, with 11 bases matching TRBD1. CDR1 and CDR2 (germline): MNHEY, SMNVEV (reference sequence). The CDR3 contains 17 residues. V shed 2 bases and J 0 bases; nucleotides not matched to a gene: 0. The CDR3 DNA sequence: TGTGCCAGCAGTTTAGGGACAGGGGGCTCTGGGGCCAACGTCCTGACTTTC. Its translation is CASSLGTGGSGANVLTF.

This chain joins TRBV29-1 and TRBJ2-3; 11 bases align to TRBD2. Germline V lookup: CDR1 SQVTM, CDR2 ANQGSEA. J was trimmed by 5 bases and V by 2 bases; bases with no gene match: 6. CDR3 length: 15 amino acids. The CDR3 region is CSVETSGSGIDTQYF. CDR3 DNA: TGCAGCGTTGAAACTAGCGGGAGTGGGATAGATACGCAGTATTTT.

J is TRBJ1-1 and V is TRBV6-1, with D maybe TRBD1 (5 bases). The CDR3 spans 15 residues. V was pared by 7 bases and J by 11 bases, with 26 bases between. Germline CDR1 reads MNHNS; CDR2 reads SASEGT. CDR3 in amino acids: CASTADDRYRRQAFF. In DNA, the CDR3 is TGTGCCAGCACTGCTGATGACAGATACCGGCGCCAGGCTTTCTTT.

The J gene is TRBJ2-2, the V gene TRBV7-2; perhaps TRBD1 as D (5 bases). Germline V gives CDR1 SGHTA, CDR2 FQGNSA. V gave up 5 bases and J gave up 5 bases, with 12 bases separating them. The CDR3 runs to 14 residues. The CDR3 reads CASSLRQTTGELFF. The DNA of the CDR3 is TGTGCCAGCAGCCTTCGACAGACAACCGGGGAGCTGTTTTTT.

The chain joins TRBV10-3 to TRBJ2-7, with D hard to call. Germline-derived CDR1 and CDR2 are ENHRY and SYGVKD. V was trimmed by 0 bases and J by 6 bases, leaving 3 bases between them. The CDR3 totals 11 residues. The CDR3 loop is CAISESGEQYF. In nucleotides, the CDR3 is TGTGCCATCAGTGAGTCCGGCGAGCAGTACTTC.

The V and J genes are TRBV11-3 and TRBJ1-6; D is unresolved. The V gene lost 5 bases and the J gene lost 5 bases, with 13 bases spanning the gap. The CDR3 is made up of 15 amino acids. CDR1 and CDR2 from the germline V gene are SGHNT and YENEEA. In DNA, the CDR3 is TGTGCCAGCAGCCCCCCGGGGATGGATAATTCACCCCTCCACTTT. Its protein product is CASSPPGMDNSPLHF.

The rearrangement uses TRBV6-6 and TRBJ1-1, with TRBD1 matching over 9 bases. This CDR3 has 14 amino acids. The junction had 9 bases not matched to a gene; V was cut back by 10 bases and J by 3 bases. From germline, CDR1 is MNHNY and CDR2 SVGAGI (reference sequence). CDR3: CATIYGQGHTEAFF. Written as DNA, the CDR3 is TGTGCCACCATCTACGGACAGGGGCACACTGAAGCTTTCTTT.

The chain carries TRBV4-1 and TRBJ1-1, with D possibly matching TRBD1 (5 bases). The CDR3 consists of 15 residues. V lost 3 bases, J lost 1 base, and 12 bases lay in between. The germline V gene has CDR1 MGHRA and CDR2 YSYEKL. CDR3 region: CASSHADRENTEAFF. CDR3 DNA sequence: TGCGCCAGCAGCCACGCCGACAGAGAGAACACTGAAGCTTTCTTT.